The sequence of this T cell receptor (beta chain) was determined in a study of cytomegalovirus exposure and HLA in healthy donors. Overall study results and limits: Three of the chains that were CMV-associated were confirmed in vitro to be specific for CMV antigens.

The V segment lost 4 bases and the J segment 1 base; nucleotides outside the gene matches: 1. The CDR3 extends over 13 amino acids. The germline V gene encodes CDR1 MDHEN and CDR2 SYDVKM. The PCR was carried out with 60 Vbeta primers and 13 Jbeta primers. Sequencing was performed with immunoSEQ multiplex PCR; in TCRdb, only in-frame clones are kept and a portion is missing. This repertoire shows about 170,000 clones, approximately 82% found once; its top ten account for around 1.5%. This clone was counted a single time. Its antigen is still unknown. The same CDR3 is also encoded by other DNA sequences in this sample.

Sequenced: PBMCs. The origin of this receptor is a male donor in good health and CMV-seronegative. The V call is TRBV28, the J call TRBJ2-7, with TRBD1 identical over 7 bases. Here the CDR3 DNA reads TGTGCCAGCAGTTCGGGACAGTCCTACGAGCAGTACTTC. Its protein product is CASSSGQSYEQYF. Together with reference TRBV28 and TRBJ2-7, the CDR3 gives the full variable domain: DVKVTQSSRYLVKRTGEKVFLECVQDMDHENMFWYRQDPGLGLRLIYFSYDVKMKEKGDIPEGYSVSREKKERFSLILESASTNQTSMYLCASSSGQSYEQYFGPGTRLTVT.